This T cell receptor (beta chain) was identified in a study of post-analysis software for immune sequencing data (dated by TCRdb to between 2015 and 2017). Background on the whole study: Recorded disease courses included relapsing-remitting, secondary progressive and progressive-relapsing multiple sclerosis, with some patients lacking subtype annotation. Patient repertoires were compared against around twelve previously published healthy control repertoires from donors aged about 6 to 26 years. A subset of samples was prepared in parallel using single-end sample barcoding, then pooled and co-amplified after Illumina adapter ligation.

TCR beta repertoires were profiled from peripheral blood of about a dozen young patients with multiple sclerosis to demonstrate the VDJtools post-analysis software. Multiple sclerosis patients were children and adolescents aged 6 to 15 years. On this clonotype itself: There is no known antigen for this receptor. One base away there is no much larger clone; base qualities are not given.

Findings and caveats that apply to the study as a whole: The control group was slightly older than the multiple sclerosis patient group. Direct clustering with F measure showed strong co-clustering of samples prepared in the same batch, prompting a batch-effect correction. Patients showed significantly higher frequencies than controls for several TRBV segments, among them TRBV5-6, TRBV5-1 and TRBV20-1. Multiple sclerosis patients had significantly lower normalized Chao1 diversity than controls, a result that suggests substantial peripheral T-cell clonal expansion.

The protocol used for the library was PCR. The sequencing machine was an Illumina HiSeq 2500. Unique molecular identifiers were incorporated into TCR beta cDNA libraries to reduce PCR and sequencing biases. Approximately 500,000 cDNA molecules were obtained per 1 to 10 million input T cells, so each molecule approximated one T cell. Patient libraries were prepared and sequenced with the same protocol used for the earlier healthy control dataset. Within a given batch, samples were prepared together, multiplexed and sequenced on the same HiSeq lane. The paper's processing steps were these. MIGEC was used to process the raw barcoded reads, and molecular identifier groups with only a single read were discarded before consensus assembly and CDR3 extraction. VDJtools was used for post-analysis of the clonotype tables, and diversity was normalized by down-sampling every dataset to the size of the smallest sample. In repertoire overlap clustering, CDR3 amino acid sequences, but not nucleotide sequences, were matched to correct batch-related cross-sample contamination. TCRdb trimmed public reads at Q25 via fastp, called clones via MiXCR and kept in-frame beta chains. Entries are consolidated by CDR3 protein sequence, retaining the most common genes and DNA. V and J calls and clone size were set by TCRdb, not the authors. The sample table contains 800,000 to 950,000 distinct CDR3 sequences; only one count was recorded for about 53% of them. Approximately 4.5% of the sample goes to the ten largest clones.

CDR3 length: 15 amino acids, cysteine to phenylalanine. The read is trimmed to its CDR3 DNA, 45 bases read in frame from base 1. From the germline V gene, CDR1 is SGDLS and CDR2 is YYNGEE. Material for sequencing was blood. The chain is made from TRBV9 and TRBJ2-4, with 8 bases aligning to TRBD1. The assigned J gene may be wrong: the sequence end matches TRBJ2-7 better. This receptor was identified in a girl aged 5-17 years with multiple sclerosis. The sequenced DNA is TGTGCCAGCAGCCCTACAGGGGGAGAAACCTACGAGCAGTACTTC. It specifies CASSPTGGETYEQYF.